The source of this T cell receptor (beta chain) is a study of shared clonotypes between healthy human individuals. Trimming cost V 4 bases and J 5 bases; bases outside gene matches: 6. Germline assignment: CDR1 MNHNS and CDR2 SASEGT. The CDR3 has 15 residues. Deep-level running was used for the assay. The assay was immunoSEQ multiplex PCR, and TCRdb's table has in-frame clones only and misses some. The profile covers around 330,000 clones, with under 80% appearing a single time and 10% taken by the ten largest. The V and J genes are TRBV6-1 and TRBJ2-5; TRBD1 agrees at 11 bases. The sample was memory CD4+ T cells sorted from blood. Subset reported: CD45RA-negative fraction. This clonotype originated in a young man in good health. The DNA for the CDR3 is TGTGCCAGCAGTGGGACAGGGGGCTCTTTGGAGACCCAGTACTTC. Protein sequence: CASSGTGGSLETQYF.